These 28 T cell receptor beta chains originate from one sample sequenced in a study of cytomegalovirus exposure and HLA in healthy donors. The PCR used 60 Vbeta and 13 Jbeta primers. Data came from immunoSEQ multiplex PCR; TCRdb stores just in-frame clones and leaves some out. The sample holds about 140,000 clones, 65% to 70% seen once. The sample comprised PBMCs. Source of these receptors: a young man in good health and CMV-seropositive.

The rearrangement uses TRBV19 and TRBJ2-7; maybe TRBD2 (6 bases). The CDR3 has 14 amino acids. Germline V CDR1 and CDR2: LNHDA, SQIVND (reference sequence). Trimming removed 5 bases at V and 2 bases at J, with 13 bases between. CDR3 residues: CASSFSGGTYEQYF. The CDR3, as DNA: TGTGCCAGTAGTTTTAGCGGAGGGACCTACGAGCAGTACTTC.

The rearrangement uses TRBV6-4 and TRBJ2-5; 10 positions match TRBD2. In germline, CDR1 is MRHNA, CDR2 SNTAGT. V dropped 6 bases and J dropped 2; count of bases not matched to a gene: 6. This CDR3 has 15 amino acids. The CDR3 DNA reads TGTGCCAGCAGCCGGGGAGCGGGAGGGCAAGAGACCCAGTACTTC. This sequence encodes CASSRGAGGQETQYF.

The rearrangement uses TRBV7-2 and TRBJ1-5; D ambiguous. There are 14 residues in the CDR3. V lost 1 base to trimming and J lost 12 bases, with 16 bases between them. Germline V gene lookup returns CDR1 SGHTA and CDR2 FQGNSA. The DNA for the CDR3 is TGTGCCAGCAGCTTAGTAGGCCCGGGGTCGGACCAGCATTTT. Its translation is CASSLVGPGSDQHF.

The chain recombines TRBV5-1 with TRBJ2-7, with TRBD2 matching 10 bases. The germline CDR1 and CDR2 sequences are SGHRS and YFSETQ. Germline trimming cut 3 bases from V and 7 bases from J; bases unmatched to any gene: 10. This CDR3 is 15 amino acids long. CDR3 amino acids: CASSSGLAVRLEQYF. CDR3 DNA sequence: TGCGCCAGCAGCTCCGGACTAGCGGTTCGCCTGGAGCAGTACTTC.

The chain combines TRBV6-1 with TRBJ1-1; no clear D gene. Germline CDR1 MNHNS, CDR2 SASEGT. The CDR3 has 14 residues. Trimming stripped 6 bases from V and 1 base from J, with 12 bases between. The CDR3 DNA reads TGTGCCAGCAGCCCCCTAGACCCGAACACTGAAGCTTTCTTT. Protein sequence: CASSPLDPNTEAFF.

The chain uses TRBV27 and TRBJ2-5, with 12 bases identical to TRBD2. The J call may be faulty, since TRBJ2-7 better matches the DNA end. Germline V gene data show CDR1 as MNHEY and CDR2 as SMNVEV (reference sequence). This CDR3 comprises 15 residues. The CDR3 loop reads CASRIGTSGSHEQYF. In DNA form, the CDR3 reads TGTGCCAGCAGGATTGGGACTAGCGGGTCCCACGAGCAGTACTTC.

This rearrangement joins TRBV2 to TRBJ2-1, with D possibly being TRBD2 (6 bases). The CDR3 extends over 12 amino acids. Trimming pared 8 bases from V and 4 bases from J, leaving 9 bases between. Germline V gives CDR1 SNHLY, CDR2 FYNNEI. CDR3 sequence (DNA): TGTGCCAGCCGGGACTTATACAATGAGCAGTTCTTC. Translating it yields CASRDLYNEQFF.

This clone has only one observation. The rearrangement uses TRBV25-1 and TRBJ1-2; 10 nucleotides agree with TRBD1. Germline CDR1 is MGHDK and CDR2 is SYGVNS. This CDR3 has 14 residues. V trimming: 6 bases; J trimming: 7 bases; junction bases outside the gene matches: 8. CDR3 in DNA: TGTGCCAGCAGCTACAGACAGGGGGCGAGTGGCTACACCTTC. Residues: CASSYRQGASGYTF.

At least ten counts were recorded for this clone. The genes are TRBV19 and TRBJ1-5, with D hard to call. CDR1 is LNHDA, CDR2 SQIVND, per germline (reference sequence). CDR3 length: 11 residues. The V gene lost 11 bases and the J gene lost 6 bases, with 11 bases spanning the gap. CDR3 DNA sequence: TGTGCCTCCGGACTCACTCAGCCCCAGCATTTT. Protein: CASGLTQPQHF.

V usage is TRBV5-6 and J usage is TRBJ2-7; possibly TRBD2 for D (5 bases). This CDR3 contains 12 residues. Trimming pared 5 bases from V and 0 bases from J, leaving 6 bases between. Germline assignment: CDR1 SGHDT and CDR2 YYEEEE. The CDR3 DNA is TGTGCCAGCAGGGGGAGCTCCTACGAGCAGTACTTC. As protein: CASRGSSYEQYF.

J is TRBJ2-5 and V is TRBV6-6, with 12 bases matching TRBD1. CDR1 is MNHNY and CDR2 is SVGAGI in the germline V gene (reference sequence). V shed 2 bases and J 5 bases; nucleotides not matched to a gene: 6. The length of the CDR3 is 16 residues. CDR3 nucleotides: TGTGCCAGCAGTTACCAAGGGACAGGGGGCGATGAGACCCAGTACTTC. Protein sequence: CASSYQGTGGDETQYF.

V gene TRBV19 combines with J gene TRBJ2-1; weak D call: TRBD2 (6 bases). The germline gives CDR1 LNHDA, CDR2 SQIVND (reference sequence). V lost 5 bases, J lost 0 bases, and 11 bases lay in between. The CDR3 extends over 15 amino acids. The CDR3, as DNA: TGTGCCAGTAGTGAGGACGGGAGCTCCTACAATGAGCAGTTCTTC. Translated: CASSEDGSSYNEQFF.

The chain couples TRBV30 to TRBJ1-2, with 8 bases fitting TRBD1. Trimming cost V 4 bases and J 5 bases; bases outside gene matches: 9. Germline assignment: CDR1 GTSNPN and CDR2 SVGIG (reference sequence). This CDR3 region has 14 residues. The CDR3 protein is CAWNAGGALYGYTF. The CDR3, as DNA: TGTGCCTGGAACGCAGGGGGCGCTTTGTATGGCTACACCTTC.

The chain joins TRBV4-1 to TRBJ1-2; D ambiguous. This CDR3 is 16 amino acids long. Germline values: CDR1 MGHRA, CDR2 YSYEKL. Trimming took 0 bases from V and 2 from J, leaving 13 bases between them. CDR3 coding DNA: TGCGCCAGCAGCCAAGATTACCCAGGTCCAAACTATGGCTACACCTTC. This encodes CASSQDYPGPNYGYTF.

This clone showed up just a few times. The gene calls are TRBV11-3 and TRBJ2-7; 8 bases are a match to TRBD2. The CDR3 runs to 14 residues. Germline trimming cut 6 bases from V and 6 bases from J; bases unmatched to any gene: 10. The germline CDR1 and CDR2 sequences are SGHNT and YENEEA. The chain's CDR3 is CASRRRGEWSEQYF. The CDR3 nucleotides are TGTGCCAGCAGGCGGCGGGGGGAATGGAGCGAGCAGTACTTC.

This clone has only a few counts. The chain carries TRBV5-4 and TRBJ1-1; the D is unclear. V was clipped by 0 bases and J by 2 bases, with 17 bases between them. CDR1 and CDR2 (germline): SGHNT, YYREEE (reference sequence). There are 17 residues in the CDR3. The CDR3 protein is CASSLVAGTLLNTEAFF. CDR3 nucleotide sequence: TGTGCCAGCAGCTTGGTGGCAGGCACTTTATTAAACACTGAAGCTTTCTTT.

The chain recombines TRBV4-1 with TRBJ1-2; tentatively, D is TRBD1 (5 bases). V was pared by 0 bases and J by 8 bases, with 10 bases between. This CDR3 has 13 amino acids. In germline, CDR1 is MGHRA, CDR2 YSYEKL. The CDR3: CASSQDKGEGYTF. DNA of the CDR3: TGCGCCAGCAGCCAAGATAAAGGGGAAGGCTACACCTTC.

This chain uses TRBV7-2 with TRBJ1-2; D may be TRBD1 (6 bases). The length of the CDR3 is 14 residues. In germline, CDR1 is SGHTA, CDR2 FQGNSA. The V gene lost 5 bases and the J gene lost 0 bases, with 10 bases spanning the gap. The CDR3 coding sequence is TGTGCCAGCAGCCAGGACAGAACTAACTATGGCTACACCTTC. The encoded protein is CASSQDRTNYGYTF.

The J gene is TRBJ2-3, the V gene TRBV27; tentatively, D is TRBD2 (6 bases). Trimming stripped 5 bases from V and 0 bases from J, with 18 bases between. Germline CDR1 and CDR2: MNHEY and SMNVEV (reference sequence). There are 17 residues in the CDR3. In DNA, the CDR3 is TGTGCCAGCAGTCTCCCGGGACTTCATCCTAGCACAGATACGCAGTATTTT. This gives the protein CASSLPGLHPSTDTQYF.

The CDR3 DNA is TGTGCCAGCAGTTATATTAGTCTCGTCACTGAAGCTTTCTTT. This codes for CASSYISLVTEAFF. The chain carries TRBV6-5 and TRBJ1-1; D call uncertain. V was pared by 3 bases and J by 4 bases, with 12 bases between. Germline CDR1 and CDR2: MNHEY and SVGAGI. This CDR3 region has 14 residues.

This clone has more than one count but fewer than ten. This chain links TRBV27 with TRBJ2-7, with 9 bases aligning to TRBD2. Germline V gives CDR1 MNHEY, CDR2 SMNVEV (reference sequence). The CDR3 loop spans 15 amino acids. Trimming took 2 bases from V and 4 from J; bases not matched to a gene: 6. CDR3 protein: CASSLNSGSGYEQYF. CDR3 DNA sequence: TGTGCCAGCAGTTTAAATAGCGGGAGTGGGTACGAGCAGTACTTC.

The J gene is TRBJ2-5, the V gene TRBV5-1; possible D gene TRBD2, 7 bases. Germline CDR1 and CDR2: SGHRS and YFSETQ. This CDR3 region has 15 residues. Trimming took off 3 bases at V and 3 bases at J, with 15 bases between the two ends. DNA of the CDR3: TGCGCCAGCAGCTGGGGGGGGCTAGCGGAAGAGACCCAGTACTTC. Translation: CASSWGGLAEETQYF.

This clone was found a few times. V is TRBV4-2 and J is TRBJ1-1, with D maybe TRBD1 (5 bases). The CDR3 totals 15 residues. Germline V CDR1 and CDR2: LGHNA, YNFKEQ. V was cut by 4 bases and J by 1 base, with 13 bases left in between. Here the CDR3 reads CASSLTRVTNTEAFF. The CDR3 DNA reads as TGTGCCAGCAGCCTAACCAGGGTGACGAACACTGAAGCTTTCTTT.

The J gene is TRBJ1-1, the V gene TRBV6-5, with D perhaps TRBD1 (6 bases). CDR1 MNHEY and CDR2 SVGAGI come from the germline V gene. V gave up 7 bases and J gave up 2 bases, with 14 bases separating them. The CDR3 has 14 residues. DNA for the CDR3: TGTGCCAGCACCCTAACAGGGCGAAACACTGAAGCTTTCTTT. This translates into CASTLTGRNTEAFF.

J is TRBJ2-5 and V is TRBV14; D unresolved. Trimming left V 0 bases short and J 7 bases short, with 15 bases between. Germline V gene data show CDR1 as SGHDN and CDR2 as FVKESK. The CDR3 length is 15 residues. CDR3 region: CASSQDPGSPGTQYF. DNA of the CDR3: TGTGCCAGCAGCCAAGACCCCGGTAGCCCGGGGACCCAGTACTTC.

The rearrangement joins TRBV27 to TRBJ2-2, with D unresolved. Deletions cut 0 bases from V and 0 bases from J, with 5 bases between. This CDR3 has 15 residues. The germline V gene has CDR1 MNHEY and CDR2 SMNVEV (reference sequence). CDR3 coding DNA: TGTGCCAGCAGTTTATCGCCAGCGAACACCGGGGAGCTGTTTTTT. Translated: CASSLSPANTGELFF.

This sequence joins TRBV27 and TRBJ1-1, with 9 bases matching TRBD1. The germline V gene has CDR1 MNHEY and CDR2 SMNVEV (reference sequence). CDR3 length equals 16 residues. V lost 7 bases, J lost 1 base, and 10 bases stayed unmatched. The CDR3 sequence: CASTPGQGSRNTEAFF. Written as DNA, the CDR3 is TGTGCCAGCACTCCAGGACAGGGGAGTAGGAACACTGAAGCTTTCTTT.

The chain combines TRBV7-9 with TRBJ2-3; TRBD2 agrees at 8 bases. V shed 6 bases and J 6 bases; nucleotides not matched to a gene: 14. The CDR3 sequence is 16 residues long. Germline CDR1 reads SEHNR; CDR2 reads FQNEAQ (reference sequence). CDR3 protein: CASSSVAGGLGDTQYF. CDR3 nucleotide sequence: TGTGCCAGCAGTTCAGTGGCGGGAGGCCTGGGTGATACGCAGTATTTT.